The rows below give T cell receptor beta chains drawn from one sample of a study of kidney transplant recipient with SARS-CoV-2 infection. TCRdb re-derived calls from the reads in MiXCR, one entry per CDR3 protein. The sample lists about 250,000 distinct CDR3 sequences, under 30% occurring once. Source: a blood sample, taken at baseline and on day 111 from a kidney transplant recipient. Receptors originate from a male patient younger than 45 who had COVID-19 and was a kidney transplant recipient. Some T cells may have come from the graft donor. Both conserved end residues are trimmed from each CDR3. Not all rows give a size; the values are once, few, many and, for expanded clones, a class.

CDR3aa | abundance | v_gene
ASSVVISARKTYGYT | many | TRBV7-4
ASSGAGSHGKTYGHT | . | TRBV6-4
ASSKIEGGGPGTEAF | few | TRBV6-1
ASSRQHSLNYEQY | many | TRBV4-1
ASRLTSGEQY | many | TRBV6-6
ASSFYPGARAGELF | many | TRBV11-3
ARTWKVVRKTYGYT | many | TRBV5-3
ASSREDSPYEQY | many | TRBV5-6
ASSLSGRGGYT | many | TRBV12-3/TRBV12-4
ASSQDTKAGKTYGYT | many | TRBV11-1
ASRPGQARGYT | many | TRBV6-5
GNVARITQSRANVLT | many | TRBV8-2
ASKYRVFYNEQF | many | TRBV27
ASSLVTGAGELF | many | TRBV12-3/TRBV12-4
ASSLIFQGQGAFMNTEAF | many | TRBV7-9
ASSYKITSRKTYGYT | many | TRBV11-2
SARTGTGLGYEQY | many | TRBV20-1
ASSLGRDKSYGYT | many | TRBV12-3/TRBV12-4
ASSGLLVVRKTYGYT | few | TRBV16
ASRFGGGYTDTQY | many | TRBV27
ASRKLAFKYYTDAF | . | TRBV5-8
ASSVQRELGKTYGYT | . | TRBV25-1
ASSLAGFSGVRNYGYT | many | TRBV28
ASSKEPGAIHYEQY | . | TRBV21-1
ASSQEGAGSGNTIY | many | TRBV4-2
ASRFSGSNYEQY | many | TRBV3-1
ASSHQTGLAGGWSAKNIQY | . | TRBV4-1
ASSGYFTSRKTYGYT | . | TRBV10-2
ASSYSSGTAPYEQY | many | TRBV6-5
ASSNTGVGNQPQH | many | TRBV19
ASSGLDPISFSETQY | many | TRBV3-1
ASSFTYEQY | many | TRBV28
SARVPSQETQY | few | TRBV20-1
ASSSPQGSEDTQY | few | TRBV28
ASSYDQVVNEQF | many | TRBV6-5
ASSLGTGPGGYT | many | TRBV5-4
ASVWANSRKTYGYT | many | TRBV5-6
ASSQDQGFSGNTIY | many | TRBV3-1
ASSKYRTNRKTYGYT | many | TRBV19
SVAWIDTEAF | many | TRBV29-1
ASSYVCPISGLTGELF | many | TRBV3-1
ASSIGRPYGYT | few | TRBV19
ASSLGIGRGETQY | . | TRBV5-1
AISIYGPPYEQY | many | TRBV10-3
SARVPTGTEAF | few | TRBV20-1
GISRRITQSRANVLT | many | TRBV8-2
ASSLRGVGVANEKLF | many | TRBV28
ASNPFLAGGPNEQF | many | TRBV7-2
AWSALTGSNTGELF | many | TRBV30